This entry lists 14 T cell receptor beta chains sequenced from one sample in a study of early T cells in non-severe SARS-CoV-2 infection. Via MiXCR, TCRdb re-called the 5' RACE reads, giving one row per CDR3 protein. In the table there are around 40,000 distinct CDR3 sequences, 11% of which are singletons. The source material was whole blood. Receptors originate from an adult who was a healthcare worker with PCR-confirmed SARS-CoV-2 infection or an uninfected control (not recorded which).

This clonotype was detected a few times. As DNA, the CDR3 is TGTGCCAGCTCACCACCGTCCGGACTAGCGCCCTCTTACAATGAGCAGTTCTTC. Amino acids: CASSPPSGLAPSYNEQFF. The V call is TRBV18, the J call TRBJ2-1; the match to TRBD2 covers 9 bases. Germline V gene sequence: CDR1 KGHSH, CDR2 LQKENI. V trimming: 0 bases; J trimming: 4 bases; junction bases outside the gene matches: 10. CDR3 length equals 18 residues.

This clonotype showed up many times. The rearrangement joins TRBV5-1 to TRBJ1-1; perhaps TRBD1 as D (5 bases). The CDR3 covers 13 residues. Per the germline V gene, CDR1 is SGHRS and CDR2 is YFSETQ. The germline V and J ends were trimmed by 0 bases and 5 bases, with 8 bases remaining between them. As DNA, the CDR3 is TGCGCCAGCAGCTTGGTGGGGCGAACTGAAGCTTTCTTT. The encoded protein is CASSLVGRTEAFF.

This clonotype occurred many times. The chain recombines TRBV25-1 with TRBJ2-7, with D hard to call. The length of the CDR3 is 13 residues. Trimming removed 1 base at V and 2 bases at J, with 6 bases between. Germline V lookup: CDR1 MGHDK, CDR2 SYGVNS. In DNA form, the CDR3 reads TGTGCCAGCAGTGAATCAGGTACCTACGAGCAGTACTTC. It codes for CASSESGTYEQYF.

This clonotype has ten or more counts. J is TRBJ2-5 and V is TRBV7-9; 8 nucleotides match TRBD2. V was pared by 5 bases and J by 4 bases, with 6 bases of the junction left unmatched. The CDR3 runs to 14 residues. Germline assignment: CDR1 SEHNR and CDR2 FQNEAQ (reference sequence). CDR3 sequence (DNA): TGTGCCAGCAGCCCCCGACTAGCGCGAGAGACCCAGTACTTC. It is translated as CASSPRLARETQYF.

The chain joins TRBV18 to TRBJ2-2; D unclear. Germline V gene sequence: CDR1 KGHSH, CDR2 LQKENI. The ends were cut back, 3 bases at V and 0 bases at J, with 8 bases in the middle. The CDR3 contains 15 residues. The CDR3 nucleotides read TGTGCCAGCTCACCCGAACAGACGAACACCGGGGAGCTGTTTTTT. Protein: CASSPEQTNTGELFF. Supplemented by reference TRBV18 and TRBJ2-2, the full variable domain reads NAGVMQNPRHLVRRRGQEARLRCSPMKGHSHVYWYRQLPEEGLKFMVYLQKENIIDESGMPKERFSAEFPKEGPSILRIQQVVRGDSAAYFCASSPEQTNTGELFFGEGSRLTVL.

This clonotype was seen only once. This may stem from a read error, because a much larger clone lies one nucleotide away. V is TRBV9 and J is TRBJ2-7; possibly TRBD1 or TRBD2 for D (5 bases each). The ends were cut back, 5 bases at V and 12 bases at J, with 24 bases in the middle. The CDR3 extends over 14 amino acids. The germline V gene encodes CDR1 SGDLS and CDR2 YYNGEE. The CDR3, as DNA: TGTGCCAGCAGTGCCGGGGCACCAGTCCTAGGAGTGTACTTC. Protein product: CASSAGAPVLGVYF. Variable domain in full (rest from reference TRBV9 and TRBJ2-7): DSGVTQTPKHLITATGQRVTLRCSPRSGDLSVYWYQQSLDQGLQFLIQYYNGEERAKGNILERFSAQQFPDLHSELNLSSLELGDSALYFCASSAGAPVLGVYFGPGTRLTVT.

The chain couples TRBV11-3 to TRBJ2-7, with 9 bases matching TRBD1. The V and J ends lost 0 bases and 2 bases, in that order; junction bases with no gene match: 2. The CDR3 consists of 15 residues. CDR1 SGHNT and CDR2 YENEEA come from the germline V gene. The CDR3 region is CASSLEGQGPYEQYF. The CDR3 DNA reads TGTGCCAGCAGCTTAGAGGGACAGGGTCCCTACGAGCAGTACTTC.

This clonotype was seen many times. The CDR3 spells CASSPKGQPTEAFF. DNA for the CDR3: TGTGCCAGCTCACCGAAAGGACAGCCAACTGAAGCTTTCTTT. The J gene is TRBJ1-1, the V gene TRBV18, with D possibly matching TRBD1 (6 bases). Germline CDR1 reads KGHSH; CDR2 reads LQKENI. This CDR3 is 14 amino acids long. Trimming shortened V by 3 bases and J by 5 bases, and 13 bases separated the two germline ends.

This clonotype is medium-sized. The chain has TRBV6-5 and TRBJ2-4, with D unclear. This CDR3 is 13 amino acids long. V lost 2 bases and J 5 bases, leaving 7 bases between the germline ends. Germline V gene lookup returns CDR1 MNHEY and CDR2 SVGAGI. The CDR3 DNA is TGTGCCAGCAGTTACGAACCGGAAAACATTCAGTACTTC. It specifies CASSYEPENIQYF.

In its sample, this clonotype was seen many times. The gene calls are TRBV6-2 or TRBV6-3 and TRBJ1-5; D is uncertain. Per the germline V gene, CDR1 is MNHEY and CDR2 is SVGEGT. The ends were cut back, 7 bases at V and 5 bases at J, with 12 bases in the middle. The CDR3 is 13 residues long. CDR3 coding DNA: TGTGCCAGCAACACCTTAAGGGATCAGCCCCAGCATTTT. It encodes CASNTLRDQPQHF.

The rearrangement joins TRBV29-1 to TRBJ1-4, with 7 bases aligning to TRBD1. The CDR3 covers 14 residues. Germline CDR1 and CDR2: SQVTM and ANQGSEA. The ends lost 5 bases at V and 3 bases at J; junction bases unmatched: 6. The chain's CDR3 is CSVLQGSANEKLFF. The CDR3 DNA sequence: TGCAGCGTTCTACAGGGGTCGGCTAATGAAAAACTGTTTTTT.

The CDR3 here is CASSRRDRGKNTEAFF. DNA for the CDR3: TGTGCCAGCAGCCGCCGGGACAGGGGAAAGAACACTGAAGCTTTCTTT. J is TRBJ1-1 and V is TRBV7-2; TRBD1 matches at 10 bases. The V gene's germline CDR1 is SGHTA and CDR2 FQGNSA. The V and J ends lost 5 bases and 1 base, in that order; junction bases with no gene match: 7. The CDR3 runs 16 residues.

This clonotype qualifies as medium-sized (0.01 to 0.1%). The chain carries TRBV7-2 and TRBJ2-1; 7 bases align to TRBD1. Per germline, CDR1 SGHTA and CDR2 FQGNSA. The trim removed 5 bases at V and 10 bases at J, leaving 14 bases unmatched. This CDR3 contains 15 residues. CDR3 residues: CASSRDSPSPWEQFF. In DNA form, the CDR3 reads TGTGCCAGCAGCAGGGACAGTCCTTCACCATGGGAGCAGTTCTTC.

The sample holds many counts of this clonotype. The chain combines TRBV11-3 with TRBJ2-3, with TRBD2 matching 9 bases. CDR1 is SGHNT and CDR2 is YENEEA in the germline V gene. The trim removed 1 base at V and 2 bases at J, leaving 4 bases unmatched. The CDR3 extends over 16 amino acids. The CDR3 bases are TGTGCCAGCAGCTTAGTTCTAGCGGGGAACACAGATACGCAGTATTTT. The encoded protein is CASSLVLAGNTDTQYF.